The present T cell receptor beta chain was sequenced within a study of tumor-infiltrating lymphocytes in primary liver carcinoma (dated by TCRdb to about 2017). Background on the whole study: Hepatocellular carcinoma (four) or combined HCC and intrahepatic cholangiocarcinoma (one) was present in the five patients, who were three men and two women aged 30 to 69 years. The five patients had tumors of stage T1-T3 N0M0, with maximum diameters ranging from about 4.2 to 11 cm. Samples yielded roughly 3.5 to 7.13 million productive TCRbeta reads; read depth did not differ significantly between tissue types. Across five regions of each liver tumor, along with adjacent normal tissue and blood, the study brought together TCRbeta repertoire sequencing, expression microarrays and whole-exome sequencing. A total of about 35 specimens from 5 patients, comprising roughly 25 tumor regions, 5 adjacent noncancerous liver tissues and 5 peripheral blood samples, were covered by TCRbeta repertoire sequencing. Repertoires from technical replicates were highly reproducible, with mean shared-clone rates roughly 0.9 and correlation coefficients above 0.95. The paper's findings and limits, for the study overall: Because only the TCR beta chain was sequenced and unpaired alpha chains were not captured, true repertoire diversity is likely underestimated. Because the samples were bulk and unsorted, CD4+ and CD8+ T cell repertoires could not be compared. The study included only four to six patients, and the authors note findings should be validated in a larger study. A significantly larger repertoire fraction was made up by the top 250 clones in tumors than in blood (p = 0.039). Repertoire overlap was higher between tumor regions (mean around 36%) than tumor-adjacent (17%) or tumor-blood (14%) pairs, consistent with antigen-driven expansion.

A constant-region primer and ProtoScript II reverse transcriptase were used to reverse-transcribe TCRbeta-specific cDNA from approximately 500 ng total RNA. Construction of the TCRbeta libraries relied on three nested rounds of multiplex PCR, following a slightly modified ARM-PCR procedure. The first two PCR rounds used multiplex TRBV1-TRBV30 forward primers with a Cbeta reverse primer, each for roughly 10 cycles. Sample barcodes and Illumina adapters were added in a final 25-cycle PCR using Deep VentR polymerase. Before sequencing, amplicons of 200-500 bp were purified from gel using a QIAquick gel extraction kit. An Illumina HiSeq 2500 was used to sequence the TCRbeta amplicons with 250-bp paired-end reads. As for the original processing: Quality trimming of reads was performed with Trimmomatic v0.33, and paired reads were merged with FLASH v1.2.11 so that full CDR3 sequences could be recovered. V, D and J germline segments were assigned to the rearranged TCRbeta sequences by MiGEC v1.2.1b. Clonotype statistics, along with Shannon-Wiener diversity indices, were calculated using VDJtools v1.0.0. To cut down on sampling bias, every analysis after diversity analysis relied on just the 250 most abundant clonotypes from each sample. TCRdb applied fastp at Q25 and MiXCR to the public reads, then kept only in-frame beta chains. Each CDR3 protein gets just one entry, which takes the most common genes and DNA from the rows behind it. TCRdb's processing, not the authors' own work, is the source of the V and J calls. The sample table holds some 95,000 distinct CDR3 sequences, of which less than 70% were seen once. The ten largest account for around 30% of the sample.

Total RNA and DNA were co-extracted without cell sorting from roughly 20-30 mg of bulk tissue using the AllPrep DNA/RNA mini kit. Surgical resection was performed in China between 2015 and 2016 on several patients with histopathologically diagnosed primary liver carcinoma. Chronic HBV infection was present in the patients, and the patients were treatment-naive at sampling. Fresh tumor and adjacent tissue pieces were bisected; one half was stored in RNAlater at -80°C, the other sent for histology. This clonotype showed up many times. It lacks a known antigen. Base qualities are not at hand, and no much larger clone is one base apart. Relative to germline, V is missing 5 bases and J is missing 2 bases, with 3 bases of the junction outside any gene match. The CDR3 numbers 15 residues from cysteine through phenylalanine. The CDR3 DNA has 45 bases and is translated from base 1. Per the germline V gene (reference sequence), MNHNY is the CDR1 and SVGAGI is the CDR2.

Sequencing used tumor-adjacent normal liver tissue. The source of this sequence is a man aged 40-49 years with primary liver carcinoma and hepatitis B virus infection. The rearrangement combines TRBV6-6 with TRBJ2-5; TRBD2 matches 12 bases in the middle. The CDR3 corresponds to CASSLGTSGQETQYF. In nucleotides, the sequence is TGTGCCAGCAGTCTCGGGACTAGCGGGCAAGAGACCCAGTACTTC.